The sequence of this TCR beta chain was determined in a study of T-cell memory formation after mild COVID-19. From germline, CDR1 is MNHEY and CDR2 SVGEGT. V shed 3 bases, J shed 4 bases, and the junction held 9 bases outside the gene matches. CDR3 length: 15 amino acids. This clonotype occurred a few times. MiXCR, applied by TCRdb to the 5' RACE reads, yields one record per CDR3 protein. The profile covers just under 150,000 distinct CDR3 sequences, with roughly a fifth appearing a single time and 2% to 2.5% taken by the ten largest. The chain has TRBV6-2 or TRBV6-3 and TRBJ2-7; 7 positions agree with TRBD1. The clonotype comes from an adult woman who had mild COVID-19 (a few samples of this study predate the infection). Cell type and time point are not known. The specimen was PBMCs or a T cell subset sorted from them (not recorded which). The CDR3: CASSYGQAPSYEQYF. DNA for the CDR3: TGTGCCAGCAGTTATGGACAGGCACCCTCGTACGAGCAGTACTTC.